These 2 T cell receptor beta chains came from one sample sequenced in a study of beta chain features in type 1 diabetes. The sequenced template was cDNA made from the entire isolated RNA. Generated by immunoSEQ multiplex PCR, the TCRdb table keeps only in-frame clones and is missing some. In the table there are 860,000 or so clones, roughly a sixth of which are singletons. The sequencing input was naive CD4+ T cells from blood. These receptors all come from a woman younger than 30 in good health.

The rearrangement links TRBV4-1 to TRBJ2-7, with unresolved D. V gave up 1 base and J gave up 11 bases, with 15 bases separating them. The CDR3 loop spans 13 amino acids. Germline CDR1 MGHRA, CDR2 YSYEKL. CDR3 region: CASSQVGRNPEYF. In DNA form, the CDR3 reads TGCGCCAGCAGCCAAGTTGGACGGAATCCGGAGTACTTC.

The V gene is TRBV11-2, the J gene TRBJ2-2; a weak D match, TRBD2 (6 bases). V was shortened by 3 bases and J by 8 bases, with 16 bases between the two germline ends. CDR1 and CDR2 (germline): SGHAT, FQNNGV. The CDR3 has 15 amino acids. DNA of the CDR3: TGTGCCAGCAGCTTCAGAACGGGAGTTGTAGGGGAGCTGTTTTTT. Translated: CASSFRTGVVGELFF.